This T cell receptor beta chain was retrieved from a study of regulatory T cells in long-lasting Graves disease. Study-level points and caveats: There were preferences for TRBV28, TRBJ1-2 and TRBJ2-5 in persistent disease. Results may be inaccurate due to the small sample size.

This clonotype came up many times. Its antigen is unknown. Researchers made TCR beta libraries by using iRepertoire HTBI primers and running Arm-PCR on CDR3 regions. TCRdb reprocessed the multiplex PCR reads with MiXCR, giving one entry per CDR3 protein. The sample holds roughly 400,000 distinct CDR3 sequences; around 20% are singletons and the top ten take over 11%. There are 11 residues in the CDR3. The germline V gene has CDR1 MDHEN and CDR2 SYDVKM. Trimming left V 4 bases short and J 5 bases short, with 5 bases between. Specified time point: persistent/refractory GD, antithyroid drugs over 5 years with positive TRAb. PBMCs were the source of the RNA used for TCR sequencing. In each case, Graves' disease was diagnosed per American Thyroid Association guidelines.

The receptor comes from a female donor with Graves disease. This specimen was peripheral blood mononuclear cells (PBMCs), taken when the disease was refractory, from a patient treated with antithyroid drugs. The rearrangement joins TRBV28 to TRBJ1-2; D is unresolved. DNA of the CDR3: TGTGCCAGCAGTTCGGGGTATGGCTACACCTTC. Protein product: CASSSGYGYTF.